A selection of T cell receptor beta chains follows, all from one sample in a study of control samples from healthy donors and cancer patients. Profiled with immunoSEQ multiplex PCR; TCRdb holds only in-frame clones, not every one. The table includes around 170,000 clones, 70% to 90% detected once. The sequenced material came from blood. The receptor source for this set is a woman in her 30s in good health. Each CDR3 is given with its conserved first and last residue. Fields, in order: CDR3 protein, CDR3 DNA, D gene, clone size, V gene, J gene. The D gene is left open where the match is weak. Size is omitted from some rows. Given values are once, few, many or a class for expanded clones.

CASSEGPGTNEKLFF,TGTGCCAGCAGTGAAGGGCCGGGAACTAATGAAAAACTGTTTTTT,.,once,TRBV2,TRBJ1-4
CASSVTEETQYF,TGTGCCAGCAGCGTAACAGAAGAGACCCAGTACTTC,.,.,TRBV12-3/TRBV12-4,TRBJ2-5
CARHRTGSPQVDF,TGTGCCAGGCACCGAACCGGGTCCCCCCAGGTGGATTTT,.,.,TRBV6-5,TRBJ2-3
CASSLSRTGPNTEAFF,TGTGCCAGCAGCTTGTCCAGGACAGGCCCGAACACTGAAGCTTTCTTT,TRBD1,.,TRBV7-9,TRBJ1-1
CASSLNMGGRTPLGYTF,TGTGCCAGCAGTTTAAATATGGGGGGAAGGACCCCCCTTGGCTACACCTTC,.,once,TRBV27,TRBJ1-2
CASSLKGLVTDTQYF,TGCGCCAGCAGCTTGAAGGGACTAGTAACAGATACGCAGTATTTT,TRBD2,.,TRBV5-1,TRBJ2-3
CAWSVRRAGELFF,TGTGCCTGGAGTGTACGCAGGGCCGGGGAGCTGTTTTTT,.,once,TRBV30,TRBJ2-2
CASSLLAGGHEQFF,TGTGCCAGCAGCTTATTGGCGGGGGGTCATGAGCAGTTCTTC,TRBD2,.,TRBV7-8,TRBJ2-1
CASSEPGRPYNEQFF,TGTGCCAGCAGTGAACCCGGACGGCCCTACAATGAGCAGTTCTTC,.,.,TRBV6-1,TRBJ2-1
CASSQDLPYGYTF,TGCGCCAGCAGCCAAGATCTTCCTTATGGCTACACCTTC,.,once,TRBV4-1,TRBJ1-2